This T cell receptor (beta chain) was captured by sequencing in a study of cytomegalovirus exposure and HLA in healthy donors. Germline V lookup: CDR1 MNHEY, CDR2 SVGAGI. This CDR3 has 12 residues. Between the trimmed V and J ends, which lost 8 bases and 3 bases, there was a span of 10 bases. Primers for the PCR totalled 60 Vbeta and 13 Jbeta. Produced via immunoSEQ multiplex PCR; TCRdb's table is partial and in-frame only. The repertoire consists of more than 140,000 clones, with over 60% occurring once and the leading ten covering roughly 0.69%. Material: PBMCs. This receptor was obtained from a male donor in good health and CMV-seronegative. The chain employs TRBV6-5 and TRBJ1-2, with a tentative D call TRBD1 (6 bases). The CDR3 sequence is CASPGQYYGYTF. The CDR3 DNA is TGTGCCAGCCCTGGACAGTACTATGGCTACACCTTC.